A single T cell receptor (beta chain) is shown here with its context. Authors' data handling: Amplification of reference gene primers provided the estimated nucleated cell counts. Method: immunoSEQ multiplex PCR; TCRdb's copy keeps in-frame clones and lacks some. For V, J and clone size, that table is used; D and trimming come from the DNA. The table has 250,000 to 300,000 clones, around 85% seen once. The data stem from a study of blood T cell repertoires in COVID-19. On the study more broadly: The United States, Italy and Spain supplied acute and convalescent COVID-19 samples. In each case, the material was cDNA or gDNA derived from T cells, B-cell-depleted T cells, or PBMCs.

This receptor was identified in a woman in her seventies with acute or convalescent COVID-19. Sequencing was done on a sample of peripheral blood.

The CDR3 sequence is CASSQGNSGGAYEQYF. The CDR3 region has the DNA TGTGCCAGCAGCCAAGGTAATAGCGGGGGGGCCTACGAGCAGTACTTC. The V and J genes are TRBV4-2 and TRBJ2-7, with 11 bases lining up with TRBD2. Germline assignment: CDR1 LGHNA and CDR2 YNFKEQ. This CDR3 is built from 16 residues. Trimming removed 1 base from V and 2 bases from J; junction bases left unmatched: 4.